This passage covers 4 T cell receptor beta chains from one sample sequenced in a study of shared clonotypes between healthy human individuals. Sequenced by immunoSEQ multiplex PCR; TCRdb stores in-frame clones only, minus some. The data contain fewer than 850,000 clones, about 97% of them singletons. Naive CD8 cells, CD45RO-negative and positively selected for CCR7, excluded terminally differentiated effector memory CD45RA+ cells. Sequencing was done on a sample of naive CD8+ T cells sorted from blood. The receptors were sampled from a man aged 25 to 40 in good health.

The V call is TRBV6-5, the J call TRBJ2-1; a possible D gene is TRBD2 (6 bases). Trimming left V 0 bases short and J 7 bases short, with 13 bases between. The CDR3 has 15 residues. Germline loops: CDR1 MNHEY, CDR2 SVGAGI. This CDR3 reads CASSYSAGNWNEQFF. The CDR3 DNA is TGTGCCAGCAGTTACTCGGCGGGAAATTGGAATGAGCAGTTCTTC.

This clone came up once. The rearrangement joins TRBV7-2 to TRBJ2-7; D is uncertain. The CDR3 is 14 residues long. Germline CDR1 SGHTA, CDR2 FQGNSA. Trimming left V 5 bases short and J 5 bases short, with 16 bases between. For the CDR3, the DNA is TGTGCCAGCAGCCAATCCTCGCTTAACCACGAGCAGTACTTC. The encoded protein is CASSQSSLNHEQYF.

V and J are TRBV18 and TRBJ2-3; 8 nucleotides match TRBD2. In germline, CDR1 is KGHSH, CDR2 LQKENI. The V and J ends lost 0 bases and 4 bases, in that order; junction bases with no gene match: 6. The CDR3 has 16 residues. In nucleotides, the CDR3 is TGTGCCAGCTCACCACCGGCGGGAGGTCGCGCAGATACGCAGTATTTT. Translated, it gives CASSPPAGGRADTQYF.

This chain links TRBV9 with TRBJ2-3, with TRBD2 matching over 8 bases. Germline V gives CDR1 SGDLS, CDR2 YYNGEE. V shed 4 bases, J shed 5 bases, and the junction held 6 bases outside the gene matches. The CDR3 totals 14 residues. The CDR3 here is CASSSGSREDTQYF. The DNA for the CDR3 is TGTGCCAGCAGCAGCGGGAGTCGTGAAGATACGCAGTATTTT.